Listed below are T cell receptor beta chains from one sample, sequenced in a study of blood T cell repertoires in COVID-19. The data were produced by immunoSEQ multiplex PCR, yet TCRdb's version contains in-frame clones alone and is incomplete. The table has about 160,000 clones, approximately 80% seen once. Sequenced: peripheral blood. The receptor source for this set is an elderly woman with active or convalescent COVID-19. CDR3s leave out the opening cysteine and the closing phenylalanine or tryptophan. Not every row has a clone size; where given, it reads once, few, many or a size class.

v_gene	j_gene	abundance	CDR3aa
TRBV7-8	TRBJ1-4	-	ASMEDPSATNEKLF
TRBV7-2	TRBJ2-7	-	ASKLAGGNEQY
TRBV3-1/TRBV3-2	TRBJ1-2	-	ASSLRQGANYGYT
TRBV5-8	TRBJ2-1	few	ASSLGRQGAYNEQF
TRBV3-1/TRBV3-2	TRBJ2-1	-	ASSQVQGHEQF
TRBV5-1	TRBJ2-5	-	ASSLTTSGGETQY
TRBV6-5	TRBJ1-2	-	ASSYSSRSGYGYT
TRBV14	TRBJ1-2	-	ASSQADTGYT
TRBV7-9	TRBJ2-1	-	ASSLAGGSGQQF
TRBV19	TRBJ1-1	-	ASSTGTGRTEAF
TRBV18	TRBJ2-7	few	ASSPEAAYEQY
TRBV10-3	TRBJ2-5	-	AISELGAQETQY
TRBV30	TRBJ1-6	-	AWSVLQSPLH
TRBV18	TRBJ2-7	once	ASSTSGEEQY
TRBV4-3	TRBJ2-7	-	ASSQDTGHPYEQY
TRBV11-2	TRBJ2-7	-	ASRGTASYEQY
TRBV2	TRBJ2-3	-	ASSPGLAGGDTQY
TRBV15	TRBJ2-5	-	ATSRGPAGGRETQY
TRBV24-1	TRBJ1-5	-	ATSDRGGQPQH
TRBV13	TRBJ1-1	-	ASSSWDSSAF
TRBV20-1	TRBJ2-5	-	STGVGETQY
TRBV6-2/TRBV6-3	TRBJ2-7	-	ASSSPGGLKRYEQY
TRBV19	TRBJ1-2	few	ASRGAGGYT
TRBV19	TRBJ1-1	few	ASRQTGASEAF
TRBV4-1	TRBJ1-1	-	ASSQEAGENTEAF
TRBV6-2/TRBV6-3	TRBJ1-6	-	ASSQSTDRFYNSPLH
TRBV6-5	TRBJ1-1	few	ASSYEQGRPEAF
TRBV6-5	TRBJ2-7	-	ASSSTGKQY
TRBV6-5	TRBJ1-1	-	ASSYSSMRPTEAF
TRBV7-3	TRBJ2-3	-	ASSLRASGGAADTQY
TRBV5-1	TRBJ1-5	-	ASSPQGRNQPQH
TRBV29-1	TRBJ2-3	-	SVGLSGDTQY
TRBV27	TRBJ1-5	-	ASSLSLAGGQPQH
TRBV7-2	TRBJ2-3	-	ASTYSVASGGGYTQY